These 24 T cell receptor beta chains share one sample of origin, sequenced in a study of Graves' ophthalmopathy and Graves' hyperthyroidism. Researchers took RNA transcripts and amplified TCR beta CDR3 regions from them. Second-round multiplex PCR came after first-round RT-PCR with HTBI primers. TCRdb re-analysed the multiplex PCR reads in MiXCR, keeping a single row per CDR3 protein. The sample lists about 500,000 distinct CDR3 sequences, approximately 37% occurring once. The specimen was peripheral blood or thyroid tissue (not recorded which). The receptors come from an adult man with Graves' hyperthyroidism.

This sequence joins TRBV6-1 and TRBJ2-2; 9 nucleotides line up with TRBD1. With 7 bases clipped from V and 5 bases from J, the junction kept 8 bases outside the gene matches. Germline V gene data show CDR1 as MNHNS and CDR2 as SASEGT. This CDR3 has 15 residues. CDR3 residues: CASNSGTGWTGELFF. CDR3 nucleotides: TGTGCCAGCAACTCCGGGACAGGGTGGACCGGGGAGCTGTTTTTT.

The CDR3 DNA is TGTGCCAGCAGGGGACAGGGACTAGCGGGAGCTGAGCAGTACTTC. Amino acid sequence: CASRGQGLAGAEQYF. The V call is TRBV7-8, the J call TRBJ2-7; 14 bases match TRBD2. Germline CDR1 is SGHVS and CDR2 is FQNEAQ. Trimming cost V 6 bases and J 7 bases; bases outside gene matches: 8. The CDR3 loop spans 15 amino acids. The full variable domain, rest sourced from reference TRBV7-8 and TRBJ2-7, is GAGVSQSPRYKVAKRGQDVALRCDPISGHVSLFWYQQALGQGPEFLTYFQNEAQLDKSGLPSDRFFAERPEGSVSTLKIQRTQQEDSAVYLCASRGQGLAGAEQYFGPGTRLTVT.

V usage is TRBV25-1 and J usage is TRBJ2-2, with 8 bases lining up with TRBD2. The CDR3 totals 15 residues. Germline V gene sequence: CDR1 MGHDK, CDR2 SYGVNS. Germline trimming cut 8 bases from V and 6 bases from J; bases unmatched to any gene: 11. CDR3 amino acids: CASVNREGLPGELFF. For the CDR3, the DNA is TGTGCCAGCGTTAACCGGGAGGGCCTTCCCGGGGAGCTGTTTTTT.

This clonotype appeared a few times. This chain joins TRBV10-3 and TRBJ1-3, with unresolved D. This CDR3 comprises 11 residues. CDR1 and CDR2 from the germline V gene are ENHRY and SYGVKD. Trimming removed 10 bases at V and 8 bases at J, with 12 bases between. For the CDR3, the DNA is TGTGCCACCCGGGGTGGGCACACCATATATTTT. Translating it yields CATRGGHTIYF.

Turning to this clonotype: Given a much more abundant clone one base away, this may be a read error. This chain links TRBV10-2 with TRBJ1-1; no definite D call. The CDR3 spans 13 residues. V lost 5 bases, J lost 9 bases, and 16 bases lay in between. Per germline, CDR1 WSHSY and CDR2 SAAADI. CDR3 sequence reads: CASSSVALTKAFF. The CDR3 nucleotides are TGCGCCAGCAGTTCGGTAGCGTTGACTAAAGCTTTCTTT.

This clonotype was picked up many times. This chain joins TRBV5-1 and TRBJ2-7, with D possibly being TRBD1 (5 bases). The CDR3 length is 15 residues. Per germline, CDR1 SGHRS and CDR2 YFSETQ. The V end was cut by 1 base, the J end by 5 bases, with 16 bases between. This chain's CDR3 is CASSLPNQGRNEQYF. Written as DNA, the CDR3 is TGCGCCAGCAGCTTGCCCAATCAGGGTCGTAACGAGCAGTACTTC.

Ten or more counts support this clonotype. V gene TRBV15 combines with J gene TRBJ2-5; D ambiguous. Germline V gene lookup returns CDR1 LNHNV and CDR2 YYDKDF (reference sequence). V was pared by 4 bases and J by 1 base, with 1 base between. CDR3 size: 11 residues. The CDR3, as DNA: TGTGCCACCAGCACCCAAGAGACCCAGTACTTC. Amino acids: CATSTQETQYF.

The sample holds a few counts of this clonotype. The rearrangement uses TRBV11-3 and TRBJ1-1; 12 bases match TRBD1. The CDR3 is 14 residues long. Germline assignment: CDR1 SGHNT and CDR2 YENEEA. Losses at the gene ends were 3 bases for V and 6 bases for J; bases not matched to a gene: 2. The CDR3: CASSFGTGGSEAFF. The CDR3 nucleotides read TGTGCCAGCAGCTTCGGGACAGGGGGCTCTGAAGCTTTCTTT. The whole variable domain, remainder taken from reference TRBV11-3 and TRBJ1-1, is EAGVVQSPRYKIIEKKQPVAFWCNPISGHNTLYWYLQNLGQGPELLIRYENEEAVDDSQLPKDRFSAERLKGVDSTLKIQPAELGDSAVYLCASSFGTGGSEAFFGQGTRLTVV.

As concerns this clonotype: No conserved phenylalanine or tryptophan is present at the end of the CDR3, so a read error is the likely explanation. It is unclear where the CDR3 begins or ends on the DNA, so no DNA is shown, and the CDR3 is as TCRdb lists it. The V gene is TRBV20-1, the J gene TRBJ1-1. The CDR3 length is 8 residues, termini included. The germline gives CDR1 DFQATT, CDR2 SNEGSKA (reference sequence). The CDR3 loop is CSATSGKL.

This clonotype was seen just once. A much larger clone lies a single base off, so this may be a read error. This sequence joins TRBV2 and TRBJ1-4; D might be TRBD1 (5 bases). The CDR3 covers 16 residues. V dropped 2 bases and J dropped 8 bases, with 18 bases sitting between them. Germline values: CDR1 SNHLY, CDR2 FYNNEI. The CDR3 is CASSENGRAVREKLFF. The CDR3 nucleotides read TGTGCCAGCAGTGAAAACGGCAGGGCGGTACGGGAAAAACTGTTTTTT.

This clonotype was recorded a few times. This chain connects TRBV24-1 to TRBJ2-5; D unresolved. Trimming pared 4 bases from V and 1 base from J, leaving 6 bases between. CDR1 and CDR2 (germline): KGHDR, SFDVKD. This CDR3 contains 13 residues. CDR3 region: CATSEVGQETQYF. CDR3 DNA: TGTGCCACCAGTGAGGTAGGCCAAGAGACCCAGTACTTC.

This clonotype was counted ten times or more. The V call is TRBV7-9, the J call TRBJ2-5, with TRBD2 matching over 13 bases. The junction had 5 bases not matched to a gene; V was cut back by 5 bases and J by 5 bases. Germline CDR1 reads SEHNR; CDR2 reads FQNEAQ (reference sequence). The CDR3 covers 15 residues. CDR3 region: CASSPPTSGRETQYF. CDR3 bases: TGTGCCAGCAGCCCCCCGACTAGCGGGAGGGAGACCCAGTACTTC.

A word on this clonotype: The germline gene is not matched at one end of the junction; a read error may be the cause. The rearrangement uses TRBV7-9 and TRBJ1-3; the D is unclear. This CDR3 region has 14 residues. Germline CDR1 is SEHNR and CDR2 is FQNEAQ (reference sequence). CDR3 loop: CSSSPSFSGNTIYF. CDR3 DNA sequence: TGTTCCAGCAGCCCGTCCTTTTCTGGAAACACCATATATTTT.

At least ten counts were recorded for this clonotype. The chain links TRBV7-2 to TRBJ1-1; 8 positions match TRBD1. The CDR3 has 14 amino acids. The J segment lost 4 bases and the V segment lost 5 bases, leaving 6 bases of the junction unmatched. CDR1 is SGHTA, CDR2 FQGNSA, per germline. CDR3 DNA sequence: TGTGCCAGCAGCCGGACAGGGCTGGGCACTGAAGCTTTCTTT. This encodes CASSRTGLGTEAFF.

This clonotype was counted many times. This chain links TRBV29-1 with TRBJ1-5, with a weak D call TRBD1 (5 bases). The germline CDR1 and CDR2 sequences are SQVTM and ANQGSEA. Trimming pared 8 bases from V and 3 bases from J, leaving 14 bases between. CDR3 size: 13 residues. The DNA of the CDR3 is TGCAGCTTCTCCACGGGACTCAATCAGCCCCAGCATTTT. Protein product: CSFSTGLNQPQHF.

Written as DNA, the CDR3 is TGTGCCAGCAGTTCATACAGGGTGCGGGGAAACACCATATATTTT. Translating gives CASSSYRVRGNTIYF. The chain is built from TRBV12-3 or TRBV12-4 and TRBJ1-3; possible D gene TRBD1, 6 bases. The CDR3 runs to 15 residues. With 4 bases removed from V and 4 bases from J, the gap between germline ends came to 14 bases.

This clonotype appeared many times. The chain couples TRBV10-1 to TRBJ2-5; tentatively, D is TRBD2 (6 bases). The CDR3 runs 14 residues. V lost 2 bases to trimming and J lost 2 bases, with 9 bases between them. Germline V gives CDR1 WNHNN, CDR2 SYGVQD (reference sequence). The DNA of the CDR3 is TGCGCCAGCAGTGAGACCGGGAGACAAGAGACCCAGTACTTC. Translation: CASSETGRQETQYF.

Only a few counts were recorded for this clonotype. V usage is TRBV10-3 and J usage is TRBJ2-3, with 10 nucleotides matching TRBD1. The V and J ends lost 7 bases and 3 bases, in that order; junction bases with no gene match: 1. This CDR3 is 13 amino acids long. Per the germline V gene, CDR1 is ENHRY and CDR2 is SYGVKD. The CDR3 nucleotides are TGTGCCATCATGGGACAGGGGACAGATACGCAGTATTTT. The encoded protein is CAIMGQGTDTQYF.

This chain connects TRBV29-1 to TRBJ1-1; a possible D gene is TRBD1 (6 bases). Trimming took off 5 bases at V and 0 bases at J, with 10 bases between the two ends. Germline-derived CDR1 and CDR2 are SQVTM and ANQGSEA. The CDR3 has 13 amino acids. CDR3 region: CSVLGQMNTEAFF. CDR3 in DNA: TGCAGCGTTCTGGGACAAATGAACACTGAAGCTTTCTTT.

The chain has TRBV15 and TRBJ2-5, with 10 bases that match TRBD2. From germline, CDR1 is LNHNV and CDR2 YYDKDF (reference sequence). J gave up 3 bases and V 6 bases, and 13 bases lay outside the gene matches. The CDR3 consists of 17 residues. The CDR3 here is CATRSTRASGREETQYF. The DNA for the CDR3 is TGTGCCACCAGGTCGACCCGGGCTAGCGGGAGAGAAGAGACCCAGTACTTC.

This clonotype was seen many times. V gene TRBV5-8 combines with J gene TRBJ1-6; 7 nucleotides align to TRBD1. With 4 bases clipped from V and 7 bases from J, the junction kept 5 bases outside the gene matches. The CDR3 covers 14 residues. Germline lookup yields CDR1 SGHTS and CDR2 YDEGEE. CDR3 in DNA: TGTGCCAGCAGCCCAGGACAGGCGAATTCACCCCTCCACTTT. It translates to CASSPGQANSPLHF.

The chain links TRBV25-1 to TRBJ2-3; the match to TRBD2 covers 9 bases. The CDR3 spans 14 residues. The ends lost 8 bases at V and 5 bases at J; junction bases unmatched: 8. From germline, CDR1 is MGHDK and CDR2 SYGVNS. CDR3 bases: TGTGCCAGCGGGATTAGCGGGAGAGAAGATACGCAGTATTTT. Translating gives CASGISGREDTQYF.

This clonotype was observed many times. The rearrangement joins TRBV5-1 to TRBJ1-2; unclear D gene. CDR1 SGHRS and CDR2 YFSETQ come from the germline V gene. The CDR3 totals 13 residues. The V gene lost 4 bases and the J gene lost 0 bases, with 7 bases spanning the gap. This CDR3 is CASSPDTNYGYTF. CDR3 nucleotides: TGCGCCAGCAGCCCAGACACTAACTATGGCTACACCTTC.

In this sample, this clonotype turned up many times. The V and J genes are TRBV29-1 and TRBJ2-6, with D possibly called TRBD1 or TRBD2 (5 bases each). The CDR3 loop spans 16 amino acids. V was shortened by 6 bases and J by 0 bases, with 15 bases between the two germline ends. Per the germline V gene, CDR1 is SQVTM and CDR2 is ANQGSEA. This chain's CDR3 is CSVAGTAVSGANVLTF. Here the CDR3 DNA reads TGCAGCGTGGCCGGGACGGCGGTCTCTGGGGCCAACGTCCTGACTTTC.